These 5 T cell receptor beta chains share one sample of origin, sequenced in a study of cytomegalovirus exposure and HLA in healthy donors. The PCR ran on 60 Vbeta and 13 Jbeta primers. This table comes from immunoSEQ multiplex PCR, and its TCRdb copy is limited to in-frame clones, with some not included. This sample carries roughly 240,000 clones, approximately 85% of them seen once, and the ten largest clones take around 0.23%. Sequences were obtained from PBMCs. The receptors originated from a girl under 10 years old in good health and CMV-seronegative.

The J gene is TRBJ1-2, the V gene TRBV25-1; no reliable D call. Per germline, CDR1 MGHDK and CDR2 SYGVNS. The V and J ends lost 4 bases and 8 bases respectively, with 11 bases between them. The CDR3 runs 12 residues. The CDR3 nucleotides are TGTGCCAGCAGTGCCCTAACTTACGGCTACACCTTC. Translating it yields CASSALTYGYTF.

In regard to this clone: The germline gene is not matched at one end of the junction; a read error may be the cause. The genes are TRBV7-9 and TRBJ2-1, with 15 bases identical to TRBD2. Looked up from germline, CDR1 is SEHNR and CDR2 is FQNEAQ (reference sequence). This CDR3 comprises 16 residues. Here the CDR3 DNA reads TGTTCCAGCAGCACCCGGACTAGCGGGGGGGGCAATGAGCAGTTCTTC. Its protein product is CSSSTRTSGGGNEQFF.

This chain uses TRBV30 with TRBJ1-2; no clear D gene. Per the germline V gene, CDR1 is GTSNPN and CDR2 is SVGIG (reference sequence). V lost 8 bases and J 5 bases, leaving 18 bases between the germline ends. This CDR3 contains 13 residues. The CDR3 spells CARGARKEYGYTF. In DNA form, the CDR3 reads TGTGCCAGAGGAGCTCGGAAGGAATATGGCTACACCTTC.

CDR3 amino acids: CASSPTGGVIGGETQYF. The CDR3 coding sequence is TGTGCCAGCAGTCCGACAGGGGGGGTTATAGGGGGAGAGACCCAGTACTTC. The chain has TRBV27 and TRBJ2-5; 9 bases agree with TRBD1. The trim removed 5 bases at V and 4 bases at J, leaving 14 bases unmatched. CDR3 length equals 17 residues. CDR1 and CDR2 (germline): MNHEY, SMNVEV (reference sequence).

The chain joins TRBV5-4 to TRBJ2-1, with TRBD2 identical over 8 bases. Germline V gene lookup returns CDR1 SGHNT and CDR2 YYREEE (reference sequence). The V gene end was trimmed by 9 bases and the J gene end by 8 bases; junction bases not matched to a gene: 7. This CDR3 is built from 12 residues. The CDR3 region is CAIISGNYEQFF. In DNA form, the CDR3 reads TGTGCCATAATTAGCGGGAACTATGAGCAGTTCTTC.